This TCR beta chain was obtained from a study of early T cells in non-severe SARS-CoV-2 infection. For the study at large: Sequencing targeted bulk RNA from unsorted whole blood, leaving chains unpaired. Findings of the study overall: VDJdb matches were skewed toward anti-spike CD8 T cell responses.

Attachment of unique molecular identifiers was made to individual cDNA molecules. TCRdb used MiXCR to reprocess the 5' RACE reads, holding one entry per CDR3 protein. The sample holds tens of thousands of distinct CDR3 sequences, about 4.3% seen once. This clonotype has ten or more counts. What it binds is not known. The germline V gene has CDR1 LGHNA and CDR2 YSLEER. Between the trimmed V and J ends, which lost 0 bases and 6 bases, there was a span of 8 bases. The CDR3 contains 14 residues. The chain employs TRBV4-3 and TRBJ2-2, with D perhaps matching TRBD2 (6 bases). What was sequenced was whole blood. The receptor's source is an adult who was a healthcare worker with PCR-confirmed SARS-CoV-2 infection or an uninfected control (not recorded which). For the CDR3, the DNA is TGCGCCAGCAGCCAAGAATCGGGAGCCGGGGAGCTGTTTTTT. This gives the protein CASSQESGAGELFF.